This note documents a single TCR beta chain sequence. There are a few counts of this clonotype. No cognate antigen has been identified for it. There are no base qualities to consult, and no much larger clone falls within one base. These data are taken from a study of T cell repertoires in cytomegalovirus infection (dated by TCRdb to 2018 to 2020). For context, the study as a whole: Peptide stimulations targeted recently identified HLA-C-restricted CMV epitopes, whose presentation resists viral immunomodulation, together with well-studied HLA-B-restricted epitopes. Donor HLA type was relevant to the analysis, because carriage of CMV infection together with the matching HLA type was indicated by public TCR beta signatures.

Overall study results and their limits: The ex vivo response was dominated by HLA-C-restricted CMV-specific TCR beta clonotypes, which also provided the single most frequent clonotype in two of eight donors. Carriers of CMV infection plus the relevant HLA type were discriminated by the cumulative frequency of public TCR beta family members in the study cohort and in an independent 352-donor cohort.

In light of the paper, this sample's treatment or condition label describes: in vitro stimulation with specific CMV peptide epitopes to enrich CMV-specific T cells. TCRdb shows the sequencer as Illumina HiSeq 1500. TCRdb redid the processing of the public reads, applying fastp at Q25 and MiXCR, and retained in-frame beta chains. One record per CDR3 amino acid sequence lists the most common genes and DNA. Within this sample are about 700,000 distinct CDR3 sequences, with roughly 36% of them counted one time only. The top ten hold roughly 18% of the sample. Looking up the germline V gene yields CDR1 SGHAT and CDR2 FQNNGV. The CDR3 sequence holds 14 residues, the cysteine and phenylalanine included. Just the 42-base CDR3 DNA is kept, in frame starting at base 1. V is reduced by 5 bases and J by 2 bases, leaving a spacing of 12 bases between them.

In this chain, TRBV11-2 is recombined with TRBJ1-1; 5 matching bases give a weak D call of TRBD1. This clonotype was sampled from a human donor in good health (CMV status not recorded). Some clones in this sample may be carry-over from other donors' samples. The starting material was cultured PBMCs, obtained from culture after CMV antigen stimulation. The DNA sequence is TGTGCCAGCAGCCAGCGGGGGGGTAACACTGAAGCTTTCTTT. It codes for CASSQRGGNTEAFF. The full variable domain, with segments outside the CDR3 supplied by the reference TRBV11-2 and TRBJ1-1 proteins, appears as EAGVAQSPRYKIIEKRQSVAFWCNPISGHATLYWYQQILGQGPKLLIQFQNNGVVDDSQLPKDRFSAERLKGVDSTLKIQPAKLEDSAVYLCASSQRGGNTEAFFGQGTRLTVV.